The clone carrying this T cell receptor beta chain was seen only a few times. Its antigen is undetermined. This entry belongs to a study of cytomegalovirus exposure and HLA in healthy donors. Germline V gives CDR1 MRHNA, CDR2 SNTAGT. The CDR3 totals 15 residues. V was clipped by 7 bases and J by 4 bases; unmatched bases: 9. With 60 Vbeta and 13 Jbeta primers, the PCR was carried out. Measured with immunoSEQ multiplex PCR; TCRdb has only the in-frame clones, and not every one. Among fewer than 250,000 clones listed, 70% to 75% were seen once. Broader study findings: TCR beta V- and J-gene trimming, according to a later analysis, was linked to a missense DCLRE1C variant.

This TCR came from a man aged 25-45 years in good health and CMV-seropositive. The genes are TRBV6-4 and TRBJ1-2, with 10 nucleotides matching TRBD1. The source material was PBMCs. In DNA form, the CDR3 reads TGTGCCAGCATGACAGGGGGCGATTCCCCCTATGGCTACACCTTC. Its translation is CASMTGGDSPYGYTF.